The 25 T cell receptor beta chains below come from one sample, sequenced in a study of Ad26.COV2.S vaccination and SARS-CoV-2 variants (dated by TCRdb to about 2021). Library construction relied on the immunoSEQ multiplex PCR assay. This is the immuneACCESS table as TCRdb keeps it, with only in-frame sequences that have V and J called. A part of the clones is gone; compared with another copy, unresolved V genes explain less than half, and the rest is unexplained. Here the sample has hundreds of thousands of clones; roughly nine tenths occur a single time. 2% to 3% of the sample is held by the ten biggest clonotypes. The sample's treatment or condition, from its label and the paper: around 19 received Ad26.COV2.S at low or high dose, single or two shots; about five received placebo; per-sample allocation not given. Repertoires of vaccine and placebo recipients were sequenced from samples collected on day 63 after the first injection.

Specimen: peripheral blood, collected in a trial of Ad26.COV2.S vaccine versus placebo. These receptors came from a person between 18 and 65 years old who received the Ad26.COV2.S COVID-19 vaccine or a placebo.

V gene TRBV18 combines with J gene TRBJ1-2; 7 bases map to TRBD1. CDR1 and CDR2 (germline): KGHSH, LQKENI. CDR3 length equals 14 residues. Losses at the gene ends were 5 bases for V and 4 bases for J; bases not matched to a gene: 7. For the CDR3, the DNA is TGTGCCAGCTCAACAGCAGGGGGAGGCTATGGCTACACCTTC. As protein: CASSTAGGGYGYTF.

This clone has just a few counts. The J gene is TRBJ2-1, the V gene TRBV7-2, with 10 bases identical to TRBD2. The germline V gene has CDR1 SGHTA and CDR2 FQGNSA. The CDR3 sequence is 16 residues long. V lost 2 bases and J lost 0; bases outside the gene matches: 1. CDR3: CASSLSSGGSYNEQFF. The CDR3 region has the DNA TGTGCCAGCAGCTTATCTAGCGGGGGCTCCTACAATGAGCAGTTCTTC.

The V and J genes are TRBV3-1 (or the pseudogene TRBV3-2) and TRBJ2-1, with TRBD2 identical over 7 bases. The V and J ends lost 1 base and 2 bases, in that order; junction bases with no gene match: 5. Germline V gives CDR1 LGHDT, CDR2 YNNKEL (reference sequence). The CDR3 covers 16 residues. The CDR3 DNA sequence: TGTGCCAGCAGCCAAGTGGGGGGGGGAGCCTACAATGAGCAGTTCTTC. It specifies CASSQVGGGAYNEQFF.

The V gene is TRBV9, the J gene TRBJ2-1; 10 nucleotides align to TRBD2. This CDR3 has 15 amino acids. Germline loops: CDR1 SGDLS, CDR2 YYNGEE. Trimming cost V 4 bases and J 6 bases; bases outside gene matches: 7. This CDR3 reads CASSSQAGGGNEQFF. The CDR3 DNA is TGTGCCAGCAGCTCCCAAGCGGGGGGGGGCAATGAGCAGTTCTTC.

This chain connects TRBV7-8 to TRBJ2-1; tentative D call: TRBD1 (5 bases). The V end was cut by 5 bases, the J end by 3 bases, with 17 bases between. The CDR3 extends over 16 amino acids. Germline values: CDR1 SGHVS, CDR2 FQNEAQ. The CDR3 DNA reads as TGTGCCAGCAGCGCTGGGGCTCTCGGCCTCTACAATGAGCAGTTCTTC. It specifies CASSAGALGLYNEQFF.

The V gene is TRBV28, the J gene TRBJ2-7, with unresolved D. The CDR3 sequence is 13 residues long. Deletions cut 6 bases from V and 6 bases from J, with 15 bases between. Germline CDR1 MDHEN, CDR2 SYDVKM. The CDR3 loop reads CASRGWGKGEQYV. CDR3 coding DNA: TGTGCCAGCAGGGGGTGGGGTAAAGGCGAGCAGTACGTC.

This clone was seen once. The chain is built from TRBV10-3 and TRBJ1-3; no firm D call. The CDR3 is 12 residues long. The germline gives CDR1 ENHRY, CDR2 SYGVKD. V was clipped by 5 bases and J by 0 bases, with 2 bases between them. The CDR3 DNA reads as TGTGCCATCAGTAGCTCTGGAAACACCATATATTTT. It encodes CAISSSGNTIYF.

The chain employs TRBV7-9 and TRBJ2-3, with TRBD2 matching 7 bases. CDR1 and CDR2 (germline): SEHNR, FQNEAQ (reference sequence). The CDR3 is made up of 16 amino acids. V was pared by 4 bases and J by 3 bases, with 10 bases of the junction left unmatched. The CDR3 sequence: CASSSRSGKGTDTQYF. CDR3 coding DNA: TGTGCCAGCAGCTCTAGAAGCGGGAAGGGGACAGATACGCAGTATTTT. Using reference TRBV7-9 and TRBJ2-3 for the parts outside the CDR3, the full variable domain is DTGVSQNPRHKITKRGQNVTFRCDPISEHNRLYWYRQTLGQGPEFLTYFQNEAQLEKSRLLSDRFSAERPKGSFSTLEIQRTEQGDSAMYLCASSSRSGKGTDTQYFGPGTRLTVL.

V and J are TRBV11-2 and TRBJ1-1; D gene unclear. The V end lost 5 bases, the J end lost 1 base, and 11 bases lay between the germline ends. This CDR3 spans 14 amino acids. Germline assignment: CDR1 SGHAT and CDR2 FQNNGV. The CDR3 loop is CASSPLGRNTEAFF. The CDR3 coding sequence is TGTGCCAGCAGCCCCTTAGGGCGGAACACTGAAGCTTTCTTT.

V is TRBV5-1 and J is TRBJ1-1; no clear D. The CDR3 runs to 11 residues. Trimming left V 0 bases short and J 6 bases short, with 3 bases between. Per germline, CDR1 SGHRS and CDR2 YFSETQ. CDR3 sequence (DNA): TGCGCCAGCAGCTTGGCGGCTGAAGCTTTCTTT. It specifies CASSLAAEAFF.

V is TRBV2 and J is TRBJ1-2, with D maybe TRBD1 (5 bases). CDR3 length: 13 amino acids. Trimming shortened V by 8 bases and J by 6 bases, and 16 bases separated the two germline ends. CDR1 and CDR2 from the germline V gene are SNHLY and FYNNEI. Here the CDR3 DNA reads TGTGCCAGCTTACCGGGACGGCCTGATGGCTACACCTTC. Amino acid sequence: CASLPGRPDGYTF.

The J gene is TRBJ2-3, the V gene TRBV7-2; a possible D gene is TRBD2 (7 bases). Germline V gives CDR1 SGHTA, CDR2 FQGNSA. This CDR3 is built from 15 residues. V was clipped by 2 bases and J by 7 bases, with 16 bases between them. This CDR3 is CASSLLWGGRNTQYF. The CDR3, as DNA: TGTGCCAGCAGCTTATTGTGGGGGGGCAGGAATACGCAGTATTTT.

This chain links TRBV4-1 with TRBJ2-3; 7 positions agree with TRBD2. Germline V lookup: CDR1 MGHRA, CDR2 YSYEKL. The CDR3 has 19 amino acids. Trimming cost V 4 bases and J 3 bases; bases outside gene matches: 19. The CDR3 DNA sequence: TGCGCCAGCAGCCTCTCCCCCCTCCTACAGCGGCGGGAGACAGATACGCAGTATTTT. It codes for CASSLSPLLQRRETDTQYF.

This chain uses TRBV4-1 with TRBJ2-2; unclear D gene. The germline V gene encodes CDR1 MGHRA and CDR2 YSYEKL. With 5 bases removed from V and 2 bases from J, the gap between germline ends came to 9 bases. This CDR3 comprises 14 residues. CDR3 DNA sequence: TGCGCCAGCAGCTTCGGAGAAAACACCGGGGAGCTGTTTTTT. It specifies CASSFGENTGELFF.

The chain employs TRBV5-6 and TRBJ1-4; the D gene is possibly TRBD1 (5 bases). The ends were cut back, 4 bases at V and 7 bases at J, with 11 bases in the middle. CDR3 length equals 13 residues. Germline assignment: CDR1 SGHDT and CDR2 YYEEEE. CDR3 region: CASSRRRGEKLFF. The CDR3 DNA is TGTGCCAGCAGCCGTCGGAGGGGTGAAAAACTGTTTTTT.

This chain joins TRBV9 and TRBJ2-1; no reliable D call. Trimming took off 4 bases at V and 5 bases at J, with 13 bases between the two ends. The germline CDR1 and CDR2 sequences are SGDLS and YYNGEE. The CDR3 consists of 14 residues. CDR3 nucleotides: TGTGCCAGCAGCCTACGCTTCATCGACAATGAGCAGTTCTTC. Its protein product is CASSLRFIDNEQFF.

The rearrangement uses TRBV2 and TRBJ1-2; 8 bases are a match to TRBD1. The CDR3 runs to 15 residues. In germline, CDR1 is SNHLY, CDR2 FYNNEI. The V gene end was trimmed by 6 bases and the J gene end by 4 bases; junction bases not matched to a gene: 10. CDR3: CASRRLRTGTYGYTF. The CDR3 coding sequence is TGTGCCAGCAGACGGTTGCGGACAGGGACCTATGGCTACACCTTC.

This sequence joins TRBV9 and TRBJ2-5; 7 bases align to TRBD2. Germline V gives CDR1 SGDLS, CDR2 YYNGEE. J was trimmed by 5 bases and V by 0 bases; bases with no gene match: 13. This CDR3 is 17 amino acids long. CDR3 sequence reads: CASSVVGKGGMRETQYF. The CDR3 DNA reads TGTGCCAGCAGCGTAGTCGGGAAGGGAGGGATGCGGGAGACCCAGTACTTC.

This clone was seen only once. V usage is TRBV19 and J usage is TRBJ2-1; D is perhaps TRBD2 (6 bases). CDR1 LNHDA and CDR2 SQIVND come from the germline V gene (reference sequence). V was shortened by 10 bases and J by 6 bases, with 22 bases between the two germline ends. The CDR3 is made up of 15 amino acids. The CDR3 is CATVGWREGSNEQFF. Written as DNA, the CDR3 is TGTGCCACCGTGGGTTGGCGGGAAGGTTCCAATGAGCAGTTCTTC.

This clone came up once. The chain employs TRBV5-1 and TRBJ1-2; no clear D gene. The germline V and J ends were trimmed by 9 bases and 2 bases, with 20 bases remaining between them. The CDR3 extends over 15 amino acids. Germline values: CDR1 SGHRS, CDR2 YFSETQ. The CDR3 DNA reads TGCGCCACCCGGGAGAGGGAAGGCTTCAACTATGGCTACACCTTC. Its protein is CATREREGFNYGYTF.

The chain employs TRBV5-1 and TRBJ2-5; 8 bases are shared with TRBD2. The germline CDR1 and CDR2 sequences are SGHRS and YFSETQ. The CDR3 is 14 amino acids. V was clipped by 4 bases and J by 3 bases; unmatched bases: 5. CDR3 nucleotide sequence: TGCGCCAGCAGCCCGACTAGCGCCGAAGAGACCCAGTACTTC. It is translated as CASSPTSAEETQYF.

CDR3 sequence (DNA): TGTGCCAGCAGCTTGGAACCCCAGGGGGCTAACCGGGTAAACACCATATATTTT. Translated: CASSLEPQGANRVNTIYF. The J gene is TRBJ1-3, the V gene TRBV5-4; TRBD1 aligns across 8 bases. The germline V gene has CDR1 SGHNT and CDR2 YYREEE (reference sequence). V was pared by 0 bases and J by 6 bases, with 14 bases of the junction left unmatched. The CDR3 spans 18 residues.

The chain joins TRBV7-3 to TRBJ2-3; 11 bases are a match to TRBD1. V lost 4 bases, J lost 4 bases, and 7 bases stayed unmatched. In germline, CDR1 is SGHTA, CDR2 FQGTGA. This CDR3 has 16 amino acids. For the CDR3, the DNA is TGTGCCAGCAGCTCCCTCGGACAGGGGGCGTCAGATACGCAGTATTTT. Its translation: CASSSLGQGASDTQYF.

The V call is TRBV7-9, the J call TRBJ2-1; either TRBD1 or TRBD2 may fit D (5 bases each). The germline V and J ends were trimmed by 6 bases and 9 bases, with 21 bases remaining between them. The V gene's germline CDR1 is SEHNR and CDR2 FQNEAQ (reference sequence). The CDR3 runs 15 residues. DNA for the CDR3: TGTGCCAGCAGACCGGGACGAGGTTTAGGCGGTGAGCAGTTCTTC. Encoded protein: CASRPGRGLGGEQFF.

The chain couples TRBV5-1 to TRBJ1-3, with 9 bases that match TRBD1. The V gene end was trimmed by 3 bases and the J gene end by 2 bases; junction bases not matched to a gene: 6. The CDR3 has 16 amino acids. Germline values: CDR1 SGHRS, CDR2 YFSETQ. CDR3 sequence (DNA): TGCGCCAGCAGCTCGGGACAGGGTAACGCTGGAAACACCATATATTTT. This codes for CASSSGQGNAGNTIYF.